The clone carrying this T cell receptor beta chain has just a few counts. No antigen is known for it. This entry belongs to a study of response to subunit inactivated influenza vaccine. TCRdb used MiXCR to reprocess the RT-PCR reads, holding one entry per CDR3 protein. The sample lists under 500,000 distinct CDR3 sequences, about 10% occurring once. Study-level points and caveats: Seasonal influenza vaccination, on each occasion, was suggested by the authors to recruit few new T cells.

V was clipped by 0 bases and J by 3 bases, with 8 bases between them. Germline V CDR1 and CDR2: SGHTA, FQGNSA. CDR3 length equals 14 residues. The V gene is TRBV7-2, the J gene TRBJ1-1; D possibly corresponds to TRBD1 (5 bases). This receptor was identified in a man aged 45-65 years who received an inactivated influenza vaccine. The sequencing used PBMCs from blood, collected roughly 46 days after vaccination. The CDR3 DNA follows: TGTGCCAGCAGCTTAGCGCTCAGGGACACTGAAGCTTTCTTT. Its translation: CASSLALRDTEAFF.